Below, one TCR beta chain is given with its context. Per the germline V gene, CDR1 is KGHSH and CDR2 is LQKENI. The CDR3 totals 15 residues. V dropped 1 base and J dropped 2 bases, with 6 bases sitting between them. Original analysis: From reference gene primer amplification, estimates of nucleated cell counts were derived. Only in-frame clones appear in the TCRdb table, and some are missing; sequencing was by immunoSEQ multiplex PCR. The V and J calls and clone size were taken over from that table, and D and trimming were inferred from the DNA. This sample carries about 210,000 clones, 92% of them seen once, and the ten largest clones take approximately 1.2%. This entry belongs to a study of blood T cell repertoires in COVID-19. As for the study in general: In each case, the material was cDNA or gDNA derived from T cells, B-cell-depleted T cells, or PBMCs.

Sequencing was carried out using peripheral blood. V is TRBV18 and J is TRBJ2-6; D gene uncertain. The receptor was derived from a man aged 30 to 39 with acute or convalescent COVID-19. CDR3 protein: CASSPRNTGANVLTF. In DNA, the CDR3 is TGTGCCAGCTCACCACGAAACACTGGGGCCAACGTCCTGACTTTC.